This TCR beta chain originates from a study of CD8 T cells in Susac syndrome. In its sample, this clonotype was seen once. Antigen: not known. From germline, CDR1 is SGHDN and CDR2 FVKESK. V lost 0 bases to trimming and J lost 8 bases, with 22 bases between them. This CDR3 region has 17 residues. CD8+ and CD4+ T cells taken from blood had their TCR beta sequenced. The TEMRA cells underwent FACS enrichment, while the CD8+ and CD4+ T cells underwent negative isolation. With random hexamers, reverse transcription was performed on about 0.45 to 1 ug of RNA. Amplification of TCR beta CDR3 used immunoSEQ multiplex PCR across 54 Vbeta and 13 Jbeta. TCRdb reprocessed the immunoSEQ multiplex PCR reads via MiXCR and lists one record per CDR3 protein. This sample has over 130,000 distinct CDR3 sequences, with around 95% found just once. Whole-study results and caveats: The study admitted that it had a relatively small number of individuals in its TCR sequencing and HLA analysis.

The rearrangement joins TRBV14 to TRBJ1-2; no clear D. The TCR comes from a human donor with Susac syndrome. The source material was CD4+ T cells from PBMCs. The DNA for the CDR3 is TGTGCCAGCAGCCAAGATATGTCTCTCTCGACGATGGGGGGCTACACCTTC. Residues: CASSQDMSLSTMGGYTF.